This is a list of T cell receptor beta chains from one sample in a study of cytomegalovirus exposure and HLA in healthy donors. Sequencing was performed with immunoSEQ multiplex PCR; in TCRdb, only in-frame clones are kept and a portion is missing. The table records approximately 150,000 clones, roughly 86% of them present only once. Sequencing input: PBMCs. The receptors here all came from a woman aged 40 to 55 in good health and CMV-seronegative. CDR3s include the opening cysteine and the closing phenylalanine or tryptophan. A D gene is named only where the DNA matches it firmly. Not every row has a clone size; where given, it reads once, few, many or a size class.

D,V,J,length,size,CDR3,DNA
NA,TRBV6-1,TRBJ2-5,14,NA,CASTRQGGPETQYF,TGTGCCAGCACGAGGCAGGGGGGTCCAGAGACCCAGTACTTC
NA,TRBV5-5,TRBJ1-5,14,NA,CASSQGRQDQPQHF,TGTGCCAGCAGTCAGGGAAGGCAGGATCAGCCCCAGCATTTT
TRBD1,TRBV7-8,TRBJ2-6,19,NA,CASSSFHRGPPSGANVPTF,TGTGCCAGCAGCTCTTTCCACAGGGGGCCCCCATCTGGGGCCAACGTCCCGACTTTC
NA,TRBV7-2,TRBJ2-3,15,NA,CASSLFPGGIDTQYF,TGTGCCAGCAGCTTATTCCCTGGAGGGATAGATACGCAGTATTTT
TRBD1,TRBV5-1,TRBJ2-7,14,NA,CASSSGTGRYEQYF,TGCGCCAGCAGCTCCGGGACAGGGCGCTACGAGCAGTACTTC
TRBD1,TRBV7-2,TRBJ2-3,17,NA,CASSYRGTGALRDTQYF,TGTGCCAGCAGCTACAGGGGGACAGGGGCTCTCCGCGATACGCAGTATTTT
NA,TRBV28,TRBJ2-5,14,NA,CASSLPLAPQTQYF,TGTGCCAGCTCGCTTCCCCTAGCGCCCCAGACCCAGTACTTC
TRBD2,TRBV2,TRBJ2-1,14,NA,CATRPGLAGAEQFF,TGTGCCACCAGGCCGGGACTAGCGGGAGCTGAGCAGTTCTTC
TRBD2,TRBV5-1,TRBJ2-7,17,NA,CASSVGLAGAPIYEQYF,TGCGCCAGCAGCGTGGGACTAGCGGGAGCTCCCATCTACGAGCAGTACTTC
TRBD2,TRBV27,TRBJ2-1,18,once,CASSWTSGRARGVGEQFF,TGTGCCAGCAGTTGGACTAGCGGGAGGGCCCGGGGGGTTGGCGAGCAGTTCTTC
NA,TRBV9,TRBJ1-2,15,NA,CASSVEGHPNYGYTF,TGTGCCAGCAGCGTAGAGGGACACCCTAACTATGGCTACACCTTC
NA,TRBV7-9,TRBJ2-7,12,NA,CASRSQGYEQYF,TGTGCCAGTAGATCCCAGGGATACGAGCAGTACTTC
NA,TRBV7-6,TRBJ2-1,15,NA,CASSLIRRPYNEQFF,TGTGCCAGCAGCTTAATTCGGCGGCCCTACAATGAGCAGTTCTTC
NA,TRBV7-9,TRBJ2-3,16,NA,CASSLVSVAGTDTQYF,TGTGCCAGCAGCTTGGTTTCGGTAGCGGGCACAGATACGCAGTATTTT
NA,TRBV28,TRBJ2-7,13,NA,CASSPGPSDEQYF,TGTGCCAGCAGTCCAGGGCCCAGCGACGAGCAGTACTTC
TRBD2,TRBV10-3,TRBJ2-7,13,NA,CAARLAGTYEQYF,TGTGCCGCACGACTAGCGGGGACCTACGAGCAGTACTTC
NA,TRBV5-1,TRBJ1-2,14,NA,CASSLGDTSYGYTF,TGCGCCAGCAGCTTGGGGGACACGTCTTATGGCTACACCTTC
NA,TRBV20-1,TRBJ1-1,11,NA,CSASSTVRAFF,TGCAGTGCTAGCAGTACCGTTCGAGCTTTCTTT
NA,TRBV11-3,TRBJ1-3,15,NA,CASKSGSNSGNTIYF,TGTGCCAGCAAGTCGGGGTCTAACTCTGGAAACACCATATATTTT
TRBD1,TRBV29-1,TRBJ1-1,13,NA,CSVAGQLNTEAFF,TGCAGCGTTGCGGGACAGTTGAACACTGAAGCTTTCTTT
NA,TRBV7-9,TRBJ1-2,11,NA,CSSSTGSGYTF,TGTTCCAGCAGCACAGGGTCCGGCTACACCTTC
NA,TRBV6-5,TRBJ1-6,15,NA,CASSYSGQDGSPLHF,TGTGCCAGCAGTTACTCGGGGCAGGATGGGTCACCCCTCCACTTT